Listed here is a single TCR beta chain. The antigen remains unidentified. This entry is derived from a study of PD-1 blockade in classical Hodgkin lymphoma. Time point here: cycle 4 day 1 (C4D1), after 6 weeks of nivolumab. Autologous stem cell transplantation was followed by relapse in every patient, and brentuximab vedotin exposure varied. Points from the study as a whole: With respect to the repertoire differences, their causes, possibly disease activity or prior therapy, remain undefined. Baseline TCR diversity was reportedly lower in newly diagnosed patients than healthy donors. Newly diagnosed patients and complete responders had comparable diversity at baseline.

Germline V gene data show CDR1 as LNHDA and CDR2 as SQIVND (reference sequence). V lost 6 bases to trimming and J lost 2 bases, with 14 bases between them. CDR3 length: 14 amino acids. Measured with immunoSEQ multiplex PCR; TCRdb has only the in-frame clones, and not every one. The repertoire holds roughly 100,000 clones, with more than 85% as singletons. The chain employs TRBV19 and TRBJ2-7, with a tentative D call TRBD2 (5 bases). This sequence originates from a human donor with classical Hodgkin lymphoma. Sequencing was performed on peripheral blood mononuclear cells (PBMCs), taken before the fourth cycle of nivolumab. DNA of the CDR3: TGTGCCAGTAGAGGACTTCCCGACACCTACGAGCAGTACTTC. It codes for CASRGLPDTYEQYF.